This T cell receptor beta chain was retrieved from a study of blood T cells in healthy people across ages (dated by TCRdb to the mid-2010s). For the study in its entirety: In model experiments, template switching captured about one uniquely barcoded TCR beta cDNA molecule for every two T cells. To track age-related changes in TCR beta repertoire diversity, the study relied on deep sequencing normalized with unique cDNA molecular identifiers. The donors were divided into four age groups: young (average approximately 15 years), middle-aged (almost 40), aged (62) and long-lived (more than 75). To avoid experimental bias, donors of different ages were distributed randomly across sequencing lanes. Two additional independent replicas of 1 million unique cDNA reads from the same blood draw were analyzed for two donors (one aged 18 to 30 and one aged 80 or older). The research as a whole found: Compared with the aged group, more naive CD4+ T cells, fewer expanded clones and increased TCR diversity were shown by the long-lived group, suggesting age selection. Because profiling used bulk unsorted PBMCs, naive and antigen-experienced compartments could not be compared conclusively. The percentage of naive T cells measured by flow cytometry correlated strongly with observed TCR beta diversity. Donor CMV infection status was unknown, potentially confounding age-related changes in expanded clonotypes. As age increased, observed TCR beta diversity per million T cells dropped in a roughly linear way, and a significant reduction was already evident by age about 36. Estimates of total diversity based on one million sequenced T cells were considered lower bounds and underestimates.

This clonotype showed up many times. It has no known antigen specificity. Base qualities are missing; no much larger clone stands one base away. CDR1 and CDR2 are drawn from the germline V gene: MGHRA, YSYEKL. V loses 0 bases of germline sequence and J loses 1 base, and the interval between the two ends is 10 bases. Including the terminal cysteine and phenylalanine, the CDR3 comprises 15 residues. Here the CDR3 DNA is all that survives: 45 bases in frame from base 1. Library creation used 5' RACE. The run used an Illumina HiSeq 2500. A second PCR of roughly 7 to 11 cycles was performed with a sample-barcoded 5' primer and a J-beta primer mix. A unique molecular identifier was introduced onto each TCR beta cDNA molecule by a template-switch 5' adaptor carrying 12 random nucleotides. Each sample yielded at least 2.5 million CDR3-containing paired-end reads. First-strand cDNA was synthesized from all RNA with the Mint cDNA synthesis kit, primed by a TRBC-specific oligonucleotide. All cDNA was treated with uracil-DNA glycosylase and then went through a first 18-cycle PCR with the universal primers M1SS and BC2_uni_R. For the original study's pipeline: For normalization, 1 million high-quality reads, each with a distinct molecular identifier, were randomly selected from each sample. Reads with shared molecular identifiers were discarded instead of being binned into consensus sequences. CDR3 identification, clonotype clustering and error correction used MiTCR with a Q25 quality threshold and the strictest error-elimination algorithm. A nonparametric unseen species model with Euler transformation was used to estimate a lower bound on total TCR beta diversity. TCRdb itself trimmed the public reads at Q25 with fastp, ran MiXCR and retained productive beta chains. Under each unique CDR3 protein, matching rows form one entry showing the most common genes and DNA. TCRdb, not the authors, supplied the V and J calls. In all, the sample holds 800,000 to 950,000 distinct CDR3 sequences, and 36% of those were seen once. In total, the top ten clones hold 13% of the sample.

The approximately 40 donors, aged about 6 to 95 years, were systemically healthy Caucasian individuals from Russia. Each donor gave ten milliliters of peripheral blood, collected into EDTA-treated Vacutainer tubes. PBMCs were isolated by Ficoll-Paque density-gradient centrifugation, with at least 7 million obtained per sample. Trizol reagent was used to extract total RNA from the PBMCs, yielding at least 5.5 micrograms per sample. Naive CD45RAhigh/CD27high T cell percentages were measured by flow cytometry on a PBMC aliquot from every donor. This sequence uses TRBV4-1 and TRBJ2-7; the D assignment is uncertain and may be TRBD1 or TRBD2, with 5 bases supporting each. The receptor's source is a man in his late teens or twenties in good health. The specimen sequenced was blood. At the DNA level, the sequence is TGCGCCAGCAGCCAAGATCCGGGGCGGTCCTACGAGCAGTACTTC. The resulting protein is CASSQDPGRSYEQYF.